The present T cell receptor (beta chain) was sequenced within a study of CD8 T cells in ankylosing spondylitis (dated by TCRdb to about 2017). About the investigation overall: The study set out to find disease-linked TCR variants by profiling T cell receptor beta repertoires in ankylosing spondylitis patients and healthy donors. The whole study cohort included 95 to 130 healthy donors and 20 to 30 ankylosing spondylitis patients. Peripheral blood was sampled, and synovial fluid was additionally collected from ankylosing spondylitis patients.

This clonotype has a handful of counts. The antigen it recognizes is unknown. Per-base quality was not reported, and no clone a single base away is much larger than it. Study-level results and caveats: The disease-linked clones had a CD8+ phenotype and were found at relatively low frequencies in peripheral blood. Blood from ankylosing spondylitis patients appeared to be characterized by a TCR beta motif made up of several highly homologous amino acid variants. Some TCR beta motif variants had previously been reported in synovial fluid and blood of reactive arthritis patients, which suggested common disease-initiation mechanisms. The disease-linked clones were reported as significantly enriched in matched synovial fluid samples from ankylosing spondylitis patients.

CDR1 MRHNA and CDR2 SNTAGT are derived from the germline V gene. V is clipped by 2 bases and J by 5 bases, and the sequence between their germline boundaries is 6 bases long. From cysteine to phenylalanine, the CDR3 is 12 amino acids long. The kept DNA is CDR3 alone, 36 bases in frame from the first base. Sequencing instrument: Illumina HiSeq 2500. Quantitative 5'-RACE with molecular barcodes was the method used to prepare the TCR beta libraries. The authors' analysis ran thus. A new computational method based on a probabilistic model of VDJ rearrangement was used to identify disease-linked TCR variants. TCRdb reworked the public reads: Q25 trimming with fastp, MiXCR clone assembly, productive beta chains retained. Under each unique CDR3 protein, matching rows form one entry showing the most common genes and DNA. For this entry, the V and J calls and clone size follow TCRdb and not the study's own pipeline. This sample is represented by 800,000 to 900,000 distinct CDR3 sequences; around 11% of them were singletons. The ten biggest clones cover 0.45% to 0.6% of the sample.

Material for sequencing was blood, either unsorted or a sorted T cell fraction (not recorded which). The TCR sequence derives from a male donor with ankylosing spondylitis. Recombination joined TRBV6-4 with TRBJ1-1, with the D gene call left open. The DNA is TGTGCCAGCAGTGACCTAAGAACTGAAGCTTTCTTT. This translates into CASSDLRTEAFF.